This TCR beta chain is from a study of radiation and T cells in renal cell carcinoma. Study-wide background: Nephrectomy followed 15 Gy stereotactic body radiation by 4 weeks.

Assay: immunoSEQ multiplex PCR; the TCRdb copy retains only in-frame clones and omits some. The sample lists some 120,000 clones, about four fifths occurring once. General study results and limits: From baseline, blood top tumor clonotypes peaked at 2 weeks post-radiation.

Time point described: baseline pretreatment blood. The treatment denotes: 15 Gy SBRT to primary tumor, nephrectomy 4 weeks later. After SBRT, blood was collected at 2 and 4 weeks, plus baseline. As for this clone: The antigen is unknown.

The CDR3 sequence is 17 residues long. The ends were cut back, 0 bases at V and 2 bases at J, with 17 bases in the middle. The germline V gene has CDR1 SGHRS and CDR2 YFSETQ. The receptor comes from a woman aged 60 to 75 with renal cell carcinoma. The chain combines TRBV5-1 with TRBJ2-5, with a weak D call TRBD2 (5 bases). The specimen comprised blood, sampled from a patient whose treatment included radiotherapy and nephrectomy. The chain's CDR3 is CASSLGLIRRGQETQYF. The CDR3 bases are TGCGCCAGCAGCTTGGGACTAATTAGGAGAGGGCAAGAGACCCAGTACTTC.